This TCR beta chain was sequenced in a study of tissue T cells after allogeneic stem cell transplantation. Here immunoSEQ multiplex PCR was the method, and the copy in TCRdb shows in-frame clones only, minus some. The top ten hold less than 10% of the sample, which has fewer than 30,000 clones, roughly 70% seen once. Per germline, CDR1 GTSNPN and CDR2 SVGIG (reference sequence). Trimming removed 2 bases from V and 0 bases from J, with 16 bases in between. The CDR3 has 16 amino acids. This clone has a single count. The V and J genes are TRBV30 and TRBJ1-2; D gene ambiguous. Sample: tissue from the ileum, taken at autopsy. This TCR was recovered from a female donor at least 60 years old with lung cancer. The CDR3 sequence: CAWSRLLLHTNYGYTF. CDR3 bases: TGTGCCTGGAGTCGGCTGTTATTACATACTAACTATGGCTACACCTTC.